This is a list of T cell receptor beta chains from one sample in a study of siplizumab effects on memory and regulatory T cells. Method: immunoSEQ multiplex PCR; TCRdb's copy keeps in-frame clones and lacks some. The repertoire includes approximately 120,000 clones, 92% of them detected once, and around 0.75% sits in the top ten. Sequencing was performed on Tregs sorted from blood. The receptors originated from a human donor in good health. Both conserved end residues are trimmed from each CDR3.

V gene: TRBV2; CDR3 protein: ASRDGGRGDTEAF
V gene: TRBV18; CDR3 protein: ASSPQLAAHEQY
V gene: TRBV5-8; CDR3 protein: ASSLSGRNYGYT
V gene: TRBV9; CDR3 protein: ASSVNRDSTGELF
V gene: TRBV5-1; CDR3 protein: ASSFWGRLTGELF
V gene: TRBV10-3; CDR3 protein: AISESQGRGPNEQF
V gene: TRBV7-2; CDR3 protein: ASSLTGAYNEQF
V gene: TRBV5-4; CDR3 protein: ASSTNRVSLEKLF
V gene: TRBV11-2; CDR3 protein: ASSRGRYEQY
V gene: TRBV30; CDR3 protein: AGRTYGGPSYEQY
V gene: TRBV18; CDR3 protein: ASSPYQGSEEKLF
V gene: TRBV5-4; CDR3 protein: ASSSTLLDYGYT
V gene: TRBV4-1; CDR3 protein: ASSQGPDLQLLPQH
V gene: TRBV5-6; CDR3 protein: ASSLGRAYEQY
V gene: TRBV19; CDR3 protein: ASSIAPPGPNTGELF
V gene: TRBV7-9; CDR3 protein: ASASEETQY
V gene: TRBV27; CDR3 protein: ASSQGTGRAGANVLT
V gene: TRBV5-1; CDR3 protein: ASSLPLGDEQF
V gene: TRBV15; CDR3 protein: ATSREGRNNQPQH
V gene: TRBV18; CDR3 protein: ASSPPARDNNEQF
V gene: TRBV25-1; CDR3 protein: ASSASYRVSRTDTQY
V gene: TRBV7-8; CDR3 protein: ASSFFGGRTYEQY
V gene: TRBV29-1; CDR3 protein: SIRAGSGNTIY
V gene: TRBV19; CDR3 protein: ASSIRGQESGRANVLT